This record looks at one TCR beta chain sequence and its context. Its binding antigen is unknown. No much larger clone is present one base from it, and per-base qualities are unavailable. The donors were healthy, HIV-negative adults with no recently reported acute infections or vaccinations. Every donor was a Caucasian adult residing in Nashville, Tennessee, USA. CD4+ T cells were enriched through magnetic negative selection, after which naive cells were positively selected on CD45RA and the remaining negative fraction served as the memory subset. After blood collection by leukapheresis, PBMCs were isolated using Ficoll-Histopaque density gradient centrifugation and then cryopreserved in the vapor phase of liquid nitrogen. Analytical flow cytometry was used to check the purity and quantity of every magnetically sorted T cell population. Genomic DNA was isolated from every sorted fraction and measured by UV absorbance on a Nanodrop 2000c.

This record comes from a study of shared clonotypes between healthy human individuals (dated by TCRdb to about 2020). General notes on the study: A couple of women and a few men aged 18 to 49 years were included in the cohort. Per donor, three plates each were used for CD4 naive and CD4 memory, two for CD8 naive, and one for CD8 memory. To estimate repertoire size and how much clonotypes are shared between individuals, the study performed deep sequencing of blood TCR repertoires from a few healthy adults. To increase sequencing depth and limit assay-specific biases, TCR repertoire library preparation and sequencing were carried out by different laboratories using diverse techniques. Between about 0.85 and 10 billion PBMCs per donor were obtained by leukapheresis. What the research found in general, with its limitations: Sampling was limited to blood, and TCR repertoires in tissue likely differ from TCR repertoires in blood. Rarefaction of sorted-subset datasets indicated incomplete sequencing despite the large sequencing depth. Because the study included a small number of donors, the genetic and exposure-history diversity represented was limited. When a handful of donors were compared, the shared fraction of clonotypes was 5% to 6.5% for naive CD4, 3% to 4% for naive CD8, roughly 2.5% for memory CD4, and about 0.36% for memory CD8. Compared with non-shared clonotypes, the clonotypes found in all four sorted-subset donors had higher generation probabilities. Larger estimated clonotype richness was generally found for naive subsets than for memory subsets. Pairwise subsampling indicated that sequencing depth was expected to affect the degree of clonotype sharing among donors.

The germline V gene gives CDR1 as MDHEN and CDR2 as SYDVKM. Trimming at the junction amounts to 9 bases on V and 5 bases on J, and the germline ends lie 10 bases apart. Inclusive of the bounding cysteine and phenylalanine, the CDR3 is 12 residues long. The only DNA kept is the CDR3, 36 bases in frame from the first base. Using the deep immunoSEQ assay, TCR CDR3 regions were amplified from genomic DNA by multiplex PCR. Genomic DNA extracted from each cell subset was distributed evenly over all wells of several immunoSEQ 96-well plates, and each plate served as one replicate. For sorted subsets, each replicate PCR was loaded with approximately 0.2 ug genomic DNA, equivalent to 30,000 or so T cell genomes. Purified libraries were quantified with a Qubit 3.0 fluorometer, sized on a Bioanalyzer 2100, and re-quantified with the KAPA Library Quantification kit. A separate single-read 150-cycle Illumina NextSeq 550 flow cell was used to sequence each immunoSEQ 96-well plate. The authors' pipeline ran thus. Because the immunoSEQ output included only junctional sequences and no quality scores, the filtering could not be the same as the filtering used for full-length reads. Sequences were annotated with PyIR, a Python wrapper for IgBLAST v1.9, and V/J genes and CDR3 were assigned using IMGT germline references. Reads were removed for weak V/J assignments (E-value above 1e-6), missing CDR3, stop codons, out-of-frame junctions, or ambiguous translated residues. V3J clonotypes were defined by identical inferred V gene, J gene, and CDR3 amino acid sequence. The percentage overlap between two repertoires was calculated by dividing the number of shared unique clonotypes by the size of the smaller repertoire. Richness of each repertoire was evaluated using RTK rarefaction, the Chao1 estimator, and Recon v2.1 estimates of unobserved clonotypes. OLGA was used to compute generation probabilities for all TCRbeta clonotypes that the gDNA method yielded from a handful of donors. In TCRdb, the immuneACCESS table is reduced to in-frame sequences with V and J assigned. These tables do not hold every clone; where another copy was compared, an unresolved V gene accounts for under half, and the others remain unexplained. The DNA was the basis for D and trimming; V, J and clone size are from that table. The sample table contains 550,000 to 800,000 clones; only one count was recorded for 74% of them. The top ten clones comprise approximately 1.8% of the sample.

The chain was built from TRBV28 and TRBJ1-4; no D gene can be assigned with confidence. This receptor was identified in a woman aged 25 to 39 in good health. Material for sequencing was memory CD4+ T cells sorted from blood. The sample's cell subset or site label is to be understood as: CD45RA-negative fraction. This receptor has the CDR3 CASRVWNEKLFF. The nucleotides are TGTGCCAGTCGGGTCTGGAATGAAAAACTGTTTTTT.